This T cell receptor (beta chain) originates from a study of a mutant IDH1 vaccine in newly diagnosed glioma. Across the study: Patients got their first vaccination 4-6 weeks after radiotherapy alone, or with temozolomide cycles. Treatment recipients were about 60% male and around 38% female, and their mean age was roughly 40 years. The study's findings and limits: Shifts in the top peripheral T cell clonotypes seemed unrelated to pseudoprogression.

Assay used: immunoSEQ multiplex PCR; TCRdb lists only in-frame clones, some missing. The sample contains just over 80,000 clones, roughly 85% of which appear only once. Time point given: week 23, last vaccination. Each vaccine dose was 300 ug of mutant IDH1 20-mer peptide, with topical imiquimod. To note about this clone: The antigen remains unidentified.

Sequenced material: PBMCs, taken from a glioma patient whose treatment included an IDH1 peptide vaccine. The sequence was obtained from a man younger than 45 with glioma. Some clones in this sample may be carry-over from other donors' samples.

The CDR3 bases are TGTGCCTGGGCCGGAGGAGACGAGCAGTACTTC. Translation gives CAWAGGDEQYF. This sequence joins TRBV30 and TRBJ2-7; D possibly corresponds to TRBD2 (5 bases). V gave up 5 bases and J gave up 5 bases, with 10 bases separating them. Germline-derived CDR1 and CDR2 are GTSNPN and SVGIG (reference sequence). The CDR3 covers 11 residues.